One sample yielded the 7 T cell receptor beta chains listed below, sequenced in a study of early T cells in non-severe SARS-CoV-2 infection. A single record per CDR3 protein comes from TCRdb applying MiXCR to the 5' RACE reads. The table includes tens of thousands of distinct CDR3 sequences, around 15% detected once. The sequenced material came from whole blood. The receptors originated from an adult who was a healthcare worker with PCR-confirmed SARS-CoV-2 infection or an uninfected control (not recorded which).

This clonotype appeared a few times. V and J are TRBV6-1 and TRBJ2-7; 10 nucleotides agree with TRBD1. Germline V gene data show CDR1 as MNHNS and CDR2 as SASEGT. The J segment lost 3 bases and the V segment lost 4 bases, leaving 3 bases of the junction unmatched. The CDR3 loop spans 14 amino acids. CDR3 region: CASSARTGGYEQYF. The CDR3 DNA reads TGTGCCAGCAGTGCTCGGACAGGGGGCTACGAGCAGTACTTC.

The table lists this clonotype with many counts. The chain employs TRBV28 and TRBJ1-5, with D unresolved. The CDR3 has 14 amino acids. V dropped 3 bases and J dropped 4 bases, with 10 bases sitting between them. Germline V gives CDR1 MDHEN, CDR2 SYDVKM. CDR3 sequence: CASSLAGNNQPQHF. CDR3 in DNA: TGTGCCAGCAGTTTGGCGGGAAATAATCAGCCCCAGCATTTT. Full variable domain (remainder filled in from reference TRBV28 and TRBJ1-5): DVKVTQSSRYLVKRTGEKVFLECVQDMDHENMFWYRQDPGLGLRLIYFSYDVKMKEKGDIPEGYSVSREKKERFSLILESASTNQTSMYLCASSLAGNNQPQHFGDGTRLSIL.

A few counts support this clonotype. This chain joins TRBV11-2 and TRBJ2-2; D not certain. This CDR3 comprises 13 residues. Germline V gene lookup returns CDR1 SGHAT and CDR2 FQNNGV. V was clipped by 0 bases and J by 6 bases, with 5 bases between them. The CDR3 coding sequence is TGTGCCAGCAGCTTAGAAATGGCCGGGGAGCTGTTTTTT. Its translation: CASSLEMAGELFF. Looking up the rest from reference TRBV11-2 and TRBJ2-2 gives the full variable domain: EAGVAQSPRYKIIEKRQSVAFWCNPISGHATLYWYQQILGQGPKLLIQFQNNGVVDDSQLPKDRFSAERLKGVDSTLKIQPAKLEDSAVYLCASSLEMAGELFFGEGSRLTVL.

The gene calls are TRBV5-4 and TRBJ2-3; D is undetermined. The CDR3 is 14 residues long. Germline V gene sequence: CDR1 SGHNT, CDR2 YYREEE (reference sequence). V lost 2 bases, J lost 1 base, and 8 bases lay in between. CDR3 sequence (DNA): TGTGCCAGCAGCTTAGGGCTTGGCACAGATACGCAGTATTTT. Protein product: CASSLGLGTDTQYF.

The chain employs TRBV4-3 and TRBJ2-7; 11 positions match TRBD2. Germline V gene sequence: CDR1 LGHNA, CDR2 YSLEER. J lost 6 bases, V lost 2 bases, and 3 bases had no gene match. This CDR3 comprises 14 residues. The CDR3 DNA reads TGCGCCAGCAGCCAAAGCGGACTAGCGGGCGAGCAGTACTTC. This sequence encodes CASSQSGLAGEQYF.

This clonotype was counted between two and nine times. The chain uses TRBV20-1 and TRBJ2-5; 10 bases map to TRBD2. CDR1 and CDR2 from the germline V gene are DFQATT and SNEGSKA (reference sequence). This CDR3 is 13 amino acids long. V lost 7 bases and J lost 5; bases outside the gene matches: 7. The CDR3 loop reads CSGKRGGRETQYF. Here the CDR3 DNA reads TGCAGTGGGAAGCGGGGGGGCCGGGAGACCCAGTACTTC.

This chain uses TRBV7-9 with TRBJ1-1; the D is unclear. The V and J ends lost 5 bases and 8 bases respectively, with 9 bases between them. CDR3 length: 11 amino acids. Looked up from germline, CDR1 is SEHNR and CDR2 is FQNEAQ (reference sequence). CDR3 bases: TGTGCCAGCAGCCCGAATCTCGAAGCTTTCTTT. It translates to CASSPNLEAFF.